Below, 28 T cell receptor beta chains from the same sample are listed, as sequenced in a study of blood T cell repertoires in COVID-19. Measured with immunoSEQ multiplex PCR; TCRdb has only the in-frame clones, and not every one. Among 200,000 to 250,000 clones listed, roughly nine tenths were seen once. The sequencing sample was made of PBMCs or T cells enriched from blood (not recorded which). The receptors here all came from a woman in her twenties or thirties with acute COVID-19.

The chain has TRBV28 and TRBJ1-1; D might be TRBD1 (5 bases). The CDR3 has 16 residues. The V end lost 2 bases, the J end lost 1 base, and 14 bases lay between the germline ends. Germline CDR1 is MDHEN and CDR2 is SYDVKM. The CDR3 spells CASSLVAARANTEAFF. Here the CDR3 DNA reads TGTGCCAGCAGTTTAGTTGCGGCCAGGGCGAACACTGAAGCTTTCTTT.

The rearrangement joins TRBV2 to TRBJ2-7; 9 bases map to TRBD1. The CDR3 covers 14 residues. V lost 6 bases to trimming and J lost 5 bases; unmatched junction nucleotides: 8. Germline CDR1 reads SNHLY; CDR2 reads FYNNEI. CDR3 bases: TGTGCCAGCAGAGAGACAGGGGGGGTCCACGAGCAGTACTTC. Amino acid sequence: CASRETGGVHEQYF.

The chain has TRBV5-6 and TRBJ2-1; no clear D gene. Trimming took off 0 bases at V and 7 bases at J, with 11 bases between the two ends. The germline V gene has CDR1 SGHDT and CDR2 YYEEEE. The CDR3 totals 14 residues. CDR3 region: CASSLDVPANEQFF. CDR3 in DNA: TGTGCCAGCAGCTTGGACGTCCCAGCGAATGAGCAGTTCTTC.

The CDR3 protein is CATSNPPVEAFF. CDR3 DNA: TGTGCCACCAGCAACCCCCCAGTTGAAGCTTTCTTT. The chain uses TRBV15 and TRBJ1-1; D gene uncertain. The V end was cut by 4 bases, the J end by 7 bases, with 10 bases between. There are 12 residues in the CDR3. Germline loops: CDR1 LNHNV, CDR2 YYDKDF (reference sequence).

The V call is TRBV12-3 or TRBV12-4, the J call TRBJ1-2, with 9 bases fitting TRBD1. V trimming: 5 bases; J trimming: 4 bases; junction bases outside the gene matches: 2. The CDR3 totals 13 residues. The CDR3 is CASSRTGVYGYTF. In DNA, the CDR3 is TGTGCCAGCAGTAGGACAGGGGTCTATGGCTACACCTTC.

The chain joins TRBV5-1 to TRBJ2-2, with D tentatively TRBD1 (5 bases). Germline V lookup: CDR1 SGHRS, CDR2 YFSETQ. Trimming shortened V by 1 base and J by 3 bases, and 13 bases separated the two germline ends. The CDR3 contains 16 residues. CDR3 in amino acids: CASSLQGNVDTGELFF. Written as DNA, the CDR3 is TGCGCCAGCAGCTTGCAGGGAAACGTGGACACCGGGGAGCTGTTTTTT.

This chain joins TRBV5-8 and TRBJ1-1; perhaps TRBD1 as D (6 bases). CDR1 SGHTS and CDR2 YDEGEE come from the germline V gene. V shed 0 bases and J shed 6 bases, with 15 bases lying between them. The CDR3 spans 15 residues. The CDR3 is CASSLGDYRAAEAFF. For the CDR3, the DNA is TGTGCCAGCAGCTTGGGGGACTACAGGGCGGCTGAAGCTTTCTTT.

The rearrangement links TRBV28 to TRBJ2-7; 7 bases align to TRBD2. The CDR3 length is 14 residues. V lost 10 bases, J lost 4 bases, and 13 bases stayed unmatched. The germline V gene has CDR1 MDHEN and CDR2 SYDVKM. CDR3 sequence: CATTRGGSLYEQYF. The DNA of the CDR3 is TGTGCCACCACTCGAGGCGGGAGTCTTTACGAGCAGTACTTC. The entire variable domain, with the rest obtained from reference TRBV28 and TRBJ2-7, is as follows: DVKVTQSSRYLVKRTGEKVFLECVQDMDHENMFWYRQDPGLGLRLIYFSYDVKMKEKGDIPEGYSVSREKKERFSLILESASTNQTSMYLCATTRGGSLYEQYFGPGTRLTVT.

The rearrangement uses TRBV2 and TRBJ2-7; perhaps TRBD1 as D (7 bases). CDR1 is SNHLY and CDR2 is FYNNEI in the germline V gene. This CDR3 contains 16 residues. The germline V and J ends were trimmed by 4 bases and 3 bases, with 19 bases remaining between them. The CDR3 region has the DNA TGTGCCAGCAGTGGCGGGACAGCGGGCCCCCTCTACGAGCAGTACTTC. Translating it yields CASSGGTAGPLYEQYF.

The rearrangement uses TRBV7-8 and TRBJ2-1, with 8 bases that match TRBD2. The CDR3 extends over 14 amino acids. The germline V gene has CDR1 SGHVS and CDR2 FQNEAQ. V was pared by 4 bases and J by 3 bases, with 2 bases of the junction left unmatched. The CDR3 sequence is CASSSSGLYNEQFF. The CDR3 DNA sequence: TGTGCCAGCAGCTCTAGCGGGCTCTACAATGAGCAGTTCTTC. The whole variable domain, remainder taken from reference TRBV7-8 and TRBJ2-1, is GAGVSQSPRYKVAKRGQDVALRCDPISGHVSLFWYQQALGQGPEFLTYFQNEAQLDKSGLPSDRFFAERPEGSVSTLKIQRTQQEDSAVYLCASSSSGLYNEQFFGPGTRLTVL.

The chain uses TRBV13 and TRBJ2-1; perhaps TRBD2 as D (5 bases). V lost 5 bases, J lost 0 bases, and 14 bases lay in between. CDR3 length: 16 residues. The germline CDR1 and CDR2 sequences are PRHDT and FYEKMQ (reference sequence). CDR3 sequence reads: CASSPRASSSYNEQFF. The DNA of the CDR3 is TGTGCCAGCAGCCCGCGGGCATCAAGCTCCTACAATGAGCAGTTCTTC.

The V gene is TRBV21-1, the J gene TRBJ1-2; the table calls TRBD1, which could not be checked here. TRBV21-1 is labeled a pseudogene. This CDR3 has 14 residues. CDR3 loop: CASSKGAGDYGYTF. The CDR3 DNA reads TGTGCCAGCAGCAAAGGGGCAGGGGACTATGGCTACACCTTC.

This clone was recorded a few times. This sequence joins TRBV7-9 and TRBJ1-1, with 9 nucleotides matching TRBD1. Germline CDR1 and CDR2: SEHNR and FQNEAQ (reference sequence). V gave up 4 bases and J gave up 4 bases; unmatched junction bases: 7. This CDR3 is built from 15 residues. The CDR3, as DNA: TGTGCCAGCAGCTCGGGACAGGGAGGTAGCACTGAAGCTTTCTTT. Its translation is CASSSGQGGSTEAFF.

This clone came up a few times. J is TRBJ1-1 and V is TRBV28; 8 bases line up with TRBD1. The CDR3 loop spans 15 amino acids. The V and J ends lost 5 bases and 4 bases, in that order; junction bases with no gene match: 9. Per germline, CDR1 MDHEN and CDR2 SYDVKM. This CDR3 is CASSPPDRDTTEAFF. Here the CDR3 DNA reads TGTGCCAGCAGTCCGCCGGACAGGGACACCACTGAAGCTTTCTTT.

In this sample, this clone turned up many times. The rearrangement joins TRBV5-1 to TRBJ1-1; tentative D call: TRBD1 (6 bases). Trimming left V 0 bases short and J 3 bases short, with 9 bases between. This CDR3 has 14 residues. The germline V gene encodes CDR1 SGHRS and CDR2 YFSETQ. The DNA for the CDR3 is TGCGCCAGCAGCTTGGCTGGACAGTACACTGAAGCTTTCTTT. Residues: CASSLAGQYTEAFF.

This clone is a singleton in its sample. The genes are TRBV2 and TRBJ1-5; 10 bases are a match to TRBD1. J was trimmed by 7 bases and V by 8 bases; bases with no gene match: 5. From germline, CDR1 is SNHLY and CDR2 FYNNEI. This CDR3 region has 13 residues. In DNA, the CDR3 is TGTGCCAGCTTCGGACAGGGGGGGCAGCCCCAGCATTTT. Its protein is CASFGQGGQPQHF.

The chain uses TRBV21-1 and TRBJ2-7; TRBD1, as called in the table, went unchecked against the DNA. TRBV21-1 is given as a pseudogene. This CDR3 has 16 amino acids. This CDR3 reads CASRERGEDSTYEQYF. In DNA, the CDR3 is TGTGCCAGCAGAGAAAGGGGAGAGGACAGTACCTACGAGCAGTACTTC.

The chain uses TRBV3-1 (or the pseudogene TRBV3-2) and TRBJ1-2; no definite D call. Germline CDR1 LGHDT, CDR2 YNNKEL (reference sequence). The CDR3 consists of 16 residues. Trimming removed 3 bases at V and 0 bases at J, with 14 bases between. The CDR3 sequence is CASSQTPDQANYGYTF. In DNA, the CDR3 is TGTGCCAGCAGCCAGACCCCCGACCAGGCTAACTATGGCTACACCTTC.

This clone was found a few times. The chain carries TRBV6-4 and TRBJ2-1; 10 bases agree with TRBD1. The V segment lost 2 bases and the J segment 8 bases; nucleotides outside the gene matches: 9. Germline CDR1 is MRHNA and CDR2 is SNTAGT. The CDR3 spans 16 residues. CDR3 sequence (DNA): TGTGCCAGCAGTGACCCGGATCGGGACAGGGGAGATGAGCAGTTCTTC. Amino acids: CASSDPDRDRGDEQFF.

The V call is TRBV11-2, the J call TRBJ1-1; 8 bases are a match to TRBD1. Germline CDR1 is SGHAT and CDR2 is FQNNGV. V was clipped by 5 bases and J by 3 bases; unmatched bases: 8. CDR3 length: 15 amino acids. CDR3 protein: CASSNPGQGDTEAFF. The CDR3 DNA sequence: TGTGCCAGCAGCAACCCCGGACAGGGTGACACTGAAGCTTTCTTT.

This chain links TRBV28 with TRBJ1-5; D remains unclear. The CDR3 totals 14 residues. Trimming took 8 bases from V and 0 from J, leaving 11 bases between them. Germline V gene sequence: CDR1 MDHEN, CDR2 SYDVKM. In DNA form, the CDR3 reads TGTGCCAGCGGAGGGTATCCTAGCAATCAGCCCCAGCATTTT. Translated, it gives CASGGYPSNQPQHF.

CDR3 in amino acids: CASSYSGTSARSYNEQFF. CDR3 DNA: TGTGCCAGCAGTTATTCCGGGACTAGCGCCCGCTCCTACAATGAGCAGTTCTTC. V gene TRBV7-9 combines with J gene TRBJ2-1, with TRBD2 matching 10 bases. Germline values: CDR1 SEHNR, CDR2 FQNEAQ (reference sequence). Germline trimming cut 6 bases from V and 0 bases from J; bases unmatched to any gene: 11. This CDR3 region has 18 residues.

The V and J genes are TRBV7-9 and TRBJ1-5; 7 bases align to TRBD1. The V segment lost 6 bases and the J segment 4 bases; nucleotides outside the gene matches: 12. Germline V CDR1 and CDR2: SEHNR, FQNEAQ (reference sequence). The CDR3 has 16 amino acids. The CDR3 DNA follows: TGTGCCAGCAGTAAGGATCTGACAGGGACGAATCAGCCCCAGCATTTT. It is translated as CASSKDLTGTNQPQHF. Drawing the rest from reference TRBV7-9 and TRBJ1-5, the complete variable domain is DTGVSQNPRHKITKRGQNVTFRCDPISEHNRLYWYRQTLGQGPEFLTYFQNEAQLEKSRLLSDRFSAERPKGSFSTLEIQRTEQGDSAMYLCASSKDLTGTNQPQHFGDGTRLSIL.

The V call is TRBV27, the J call TRBJ1-1; the match to TRBD1 covers 11 bases. J gave up 8 bases and V 2 bases, and 4 bases lay outside the gene matches. The CDR3 length is 14 residues. Germline CDR1 is MNHEY and CDR2 is SMNVEV (reference sequence). Written as DNA, the CDR3 is TGTGCCAGCAGTTTAGGGACAGGGGGGAAGGAAGCTTTCTTT. Translating gives CASSLGTGGKEAFF.

The chain recombines TRBV2 with TRBJ1-4; 10 bases map to TRBD1. This CDR3 is built from 12 residues. Germline V gives CDR1 SNHLY, CDR2 FYNNEI. V shed 6 bases and J 8 bases; nucleotides not matched to a gene: 0. The CDR3 DNA reads TGTGCCAGCAGGACAGGGGGCGAAAAACTGTTTTTT. Residues: CASRTGGEKLFF.

The J gene is TRBJ1-4, the V gene TRBV5-8, with 7 bases that match TRBD1. The CDR3 spans 15 residues. The germline V gene has CDR1 SGHTS and CDR2 YDEGEE. J lost 11 bases, V lost 1 base, and 11 bases had no gene match. CDR3 sequence reads: CASSLLGGTDRKLFF. The CDR3 nucleotides are TGTGCCAGCAGCTTGCTGGGCGGGACAGATCGGAAACTGTTTTTT.

CDR3 coding DNA: TGTGCCAGTAGTAATAGGCCAGGTGCAGGGGGGAGAAACATTCAGTACTTC. This encodes CASSNRPGAGGRNIQYF. The chain is built from TRBV19 and TRBJ2-4; perhaps TRBD1 as D (7 bases). V shed 4 bases and J shed 6 bases, with 22 bases lying between them. The V gene's germline CDR1 is LNHDA and CDR2 SQIVND (reference sequence). The CDR3 loop spans 17 amino acids.

CDR3 amino acids: CASRRQGANSPLHF. As DNA, the CDR3 is TGTGCCAGTCGCCGACAGGGAGCGAACTCACCCCTCCACTTT. This chain joins TRBV19 and TRBJ1-6, with 7 bases fitting TRBD1. The CDR3 loop spans 14 amino acids. Germline CDR1 reads LNHDA; CDR2 reads SQIVND (reference sequence). J was trimmed by 10 bases and V by 8 bases; bases with no gene match: 11.